This T cell receptor (beta chain) is drawn from a study of PD-L1 blockade in urothelial cancer. Study in general: At some point between 2013 and 2014 therapy began: atezolizumab 1,200 mg intravenously every 3 weeks.

For this clone: Germline is not matched at one junction end, which may reflect a read error.

CDR1 SSHAT and CDR2 FNYEAQ come from the germline V gene (reference sequence). The CDR3 covers 15 residues. Clones were read by immunoSEQ multiplex PCR, and TCRdb kept only the in-frame ones, dropping some. The profile shows about 41,000 clones, around 83% of them singletons. Regarding time point: peripheral blood 6 weeks after treatment start. Enrolled patients showed locally advanced or metastatic urothelial carcinoma. The receptor was isolated from a man between 65 and 80 years old with urothelial cancer. The specimen was PBMCs, collected around atezolizumab (anti-PD-L1) treatment. The chain recombines TRBV7-7 with TRBJ2-5; TRBD1 aligns across 7 bases. CDR3 sequence: CASSSLQGNQETQYF. The CDR3 DNA follows: TGTGCTAGCAGCTCCTTACAGGGGAACCAAGAGACCCAGTACTTC.